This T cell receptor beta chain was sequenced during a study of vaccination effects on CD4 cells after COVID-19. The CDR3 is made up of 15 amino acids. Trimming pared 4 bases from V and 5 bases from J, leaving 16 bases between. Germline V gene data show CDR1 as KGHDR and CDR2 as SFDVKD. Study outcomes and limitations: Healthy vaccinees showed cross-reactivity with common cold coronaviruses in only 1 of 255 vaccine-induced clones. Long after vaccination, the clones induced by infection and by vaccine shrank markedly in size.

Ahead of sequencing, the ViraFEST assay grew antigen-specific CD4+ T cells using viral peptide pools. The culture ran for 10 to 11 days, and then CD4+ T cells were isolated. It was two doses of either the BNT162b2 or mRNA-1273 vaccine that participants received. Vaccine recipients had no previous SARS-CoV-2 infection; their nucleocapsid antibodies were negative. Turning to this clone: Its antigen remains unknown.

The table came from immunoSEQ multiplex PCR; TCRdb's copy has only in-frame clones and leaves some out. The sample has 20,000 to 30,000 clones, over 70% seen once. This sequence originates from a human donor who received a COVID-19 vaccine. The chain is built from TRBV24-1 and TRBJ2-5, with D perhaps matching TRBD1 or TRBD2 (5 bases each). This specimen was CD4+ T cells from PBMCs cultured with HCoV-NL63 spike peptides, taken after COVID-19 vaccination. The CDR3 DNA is TGTGCCACCAGTGACCCGGGGCGGACGGGGGAGACCCAGTACTTC. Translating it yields CATSDPGRTGETQYF.